Given below is one TCR beta chain in context. It lacks a known antigen. Per-base quality was not reported, and no clone a single base away is much larger than it. The germline V gene specifies KGHSH as CDR1 and LQKENI as CDR2. The germline ends are 11 bases apart after V is trimmed by 2 bases and J by 0 bases. The CDR3 has 15 amino acids, counting the end cysteine and phenylalanine. The entry retains the CDR3 DNA only, 45 bases that are in frame from base 1. Library creation used RT-PCR. This sample was sequenced with an Illumina HiSeq 2500. TCRdb cleaned the public reads at Q25 with fastp, built clones with MiXCR and kept in-frame beta chains. Rows are combined by CDR3 protein, so each entry shows the most common genes and DNA. The sample has more than 700,000 distinct CDR3 sequences on record, 20% to 25% of them singletons. Together, the top ten hold 9.5% to 13% of the sample. The data derive from a study of response to subunit inactivated influenza vaccine (dated by TCRdb to between 2018 and 2020). Looking at the study overall: Deep quantitative profiling of the T cell receptor repertoire was used in the study to follow responses to a trivalent subunit inactivated influenza vaccine. Findings and caveats that apply to the study as a whole: It was suggested by the authors that each seasonal influenza vaccination may recruit only a limited number of new T cells.

The V and J genes are TRBV18 and TRBJ2-7; the D gene is unclear. The origin of this receptor is a man aged 45-60 years who received an inactivated influenza vaccine. Donor details come from another sample of the same person, matched by shared clones. Source: PBMCs from blood, taken approximately 5 days after vaccination. The sequence in DNA is TGTGCCAGCTCACCAGTGGCGGAGAGCTCCTACGAGCAGTACTTC. Its translation reads: CASSPVAESSYEQYF.